A single sample is the source of the 24 T cell receptor beta chains below, sequenced in a study of CD8 T cells in ankylosing spondylitis. General observations from the study: Apparently characteristic of ankylosing spondylitis blood was a TCR beta motif (roughly eight highly homologous variants).

Their antigens remain unidentified. In TCRdb, the 5' RACE reads were re-called with MiXCR into one record per CDR3 protein. The data contain about 220,000 distinct CDR3 sequences, around 17% of them seen just once; the ten biggest clones take up 42%. What was sequenced was blood, either unsorted or a sorted T cell fraction (not recorded which). Receptors originate from a male donor with ankylosing spondylitis.

The V call is TRBV12-3 or TRBV12-4, the J call TRBJ1-5, with D possibly matching TRBD1 (6 bases). CDR3 length equals 15 residues. V was cut by 5 bases and J by 8 bases, with 19 bases left in between. As DNA, the CDR3 is TGTGCCAGCAGTCCCACAGAGGGGGGGTTAGAGCCCCAGCATTTT. Residues: CASSPTEGGLEPQHF.

This clonotype was seen repeatedly, ten times or more. The chain links TRBV5-1 to TRBJ1-2; D is ambiguous. The length of the CDR3 is 12 residues. Germline CDR1 reads SGHRS; CDR2 reads YFSETQ. V was shortened by 0 bases and J by 5 bases, with 5 bases between the two germline ends. The CDR3 loop reads CASSLESYGYTF. The CDR3 nucleotides are TGCGCCAGCAGCTTGGAATCGTATGGCTACACCTTC.

Within the sample, this clonotype is large. The chain carries TRBV5-1 and TRBJ1-2, with D possibly matching TRBD1 (5 bases). This CDR3 region has 15 residues. Germline V lookup: CDR1 SGHRS, CDR2 YFSETQ. The V and J ends lost 0 bases and 2 bases respectively, with 11 bases between them. The CDR3 is CASSLGGPVNYGYTF. Written as DNA, the CDR3 is TGCGCCAGCAGCTTGGGGGGACCGGTCAACTATGGCTACACCTTC.

This clonotype was seen a few times. The chain uses TRBV15 and TRBJ2-7; no clear D. V was trimmed by 0 bases and J by 7 bases, leaving 16 bases between them. The germline V gene has CDR1 LNHNV and CDR2 YYDKDF (reference sequence). The CDR3 has 15 amino acids. The CDR3 DNA sequence: TGTGCCACCAGCAGAGATCTGGGCTCCGCGAATGAGCAGTACTTC. Translated, it gives CATSRDLGSANEQYF.

This clonotype was counted a few times. The V and J genes are TRBV2 and TRBJ2-4; possible D gene TRBD2, 7 bases. This CDR3 contains 13 residues. The V and J ends lost 0 bases and 14 bases respectively, with 14 bases between them. The V gene's germline CDR1 is SNHLY and CDR2 FYNNEI. The DNA of the CDR3 is TGTGCCAGCAGTGAAGCGCTGGGGGGGCCTAAGTACTTC. Translating it yields CASSEALGGPKYF.

This rearrangement joins TRBV5-6 to TRBJ1-1; TRBD1 is a possible D gene (5 bases). This CDR3 comprises 13 residues. Trimming removed 4 bases from V and 7 bases from J, with 14 bases in between. CDR1 is SGHDT, CDR2 YYEEEE, per germline. As DNA, the CDR3 is TGTGCCAGCAGCCTGTGGGGACTGCGTGAAGCTTTCTTT. Its protein product is CASSLWGLREAFF.

The J gene is TRBJ2-3, the V gene TRBV6-6; TRBD2 might be the D (6 bases). CDR1 and CDR2 (germline): MNHNY, SVGAGI (reference sequence). The CDR3 is 13 amino acids. The germline V and J ends were trimmed by 7 bases and 4 bases, with 12 bases remaining between them. In DNA, the CDR3 is TGTGCCAGCAACCACGGGAGTGCAGATACGCAGTATTTT. Protein: CASNHGSADTQYF.

The chain is built from TRBV29-1 and TRBJ2-7; D may be TRBD1 (6 bases). The CDR3 runs 11 residues. From germline, CDR1 is SQVTM and CDR2 ANQGSEA. V was pared by 3 bases and J by 3 bases, with 6 bases between. The DNA of the CDR3 is TGCAGCGTTGACAGGGGCTACGAGCAGTACTTC. This sequence encodes CSVDRGYEQYF.

This clonotype occurred a few times. The chain couples TRBV27 to TRBJ1-3; D remains ambiguous. V was cut by 6 bases and J by 0 bases, with 12 bases left in between. Germline values: CDR1 MNHEY, CDR2 SMNVEV (reference sequence). This CDR3 contains 15 residues. The CDR3 sequence: CASSKDSNSGNTIYF. In nucleotides, the CDR3 is TGTGCCAGCAGCAAGGACTCCAACTCTGGAAACACCATATATTTT.

CDR3 amino acids: CASSPPLQDYEQYF. The CDR3 DNA reads as TGTGCCAGCTCACCACCGTTGCAGGACTACGAGCAGTACTTC. The rearrangement uses TRBV18 and TRBJ2-7, with D uncertain. Germline V gene data show CDR1 as KGHSH and CDR2 as LQKENI. V was clipped by 0 bases and J by 3 bases, with 9 bases between them. The CDR3 is 14 amino acids.

This clonotype occurred a few times. The chain links TRBV2 to TRBJ1-4; 9 bases align to TRBD1. Germline V gives CDR1 SNHLY, CDR2 FYNNEI. Losses at the gene ends were 5 bases for V and 7 bases for J; bases not matched to a gene: 11. This CDR3 contains 16 residues. The CDR3 DNA reads TGTGCCAGCAGTCGGGACAGGGAAGGTCTAGGTGAAAAACTGTTTTTT. This sequence encodes CASSRDREGLGEKLFF.

The J gene is TRBJ2-7, the V gene TRBV24-1; 8 nucleotides match TRBD2. Germline V gives CDR1 KGHDR, CDR2 SFDVKD. The CDR3 contains 14 residues. V dropped 4 bases and J dropped 5; count of bases not matched to a gene: 6. The CDR3 region has the DNA TGTGCCACCAGTGACTCCCGGACTAGCCACGAGCAGTACTTC. It encodes CATSDSRTSHEQYF.

The chain combines TRBV7-9 with TRBJ2-1, with no clear D. This CDR3 comprises 13 residues. Trimming took off 6 bases at V and 5 bases at J, with 11 bases between the two ends. Germline CDR1 SEHNR, CDR2 FQNEAQ (reference sequence). In nucleotides, the CDR3 is TGTGCCAGCAGTTCGGGCCAACACAATGAGCAGTTCTTC. Translated, it gives CASSSGQHNEQFF.

Here the CDR3 reads CASSLGQTVYQPQHF. CDR3 coding DNA: TGTGCCAGCAGCTTGGGGCAGACGGTATATCAGCCCCAGCATTTT. J is TRBJ1-5 and V is TRBV5-5; D is unclear. There are 15 residues in the CDR3. CDR1 and CDR2 from the germline V gene are SGHKS and YYEKEE (reference sequence). Trimming cost V 0 bases and J 5 bases, with 12 bases left between them.

The chain has TRBV11-2 and TRBJ1-1; D is undetermined. With 0 bases removed from V and 8 bases from J, the gap between germline ends came to 13 bases. This CDR3 spans 14 amino acids. The germline CDR1 and CDR2 sequences are SGHAT and FQNNGV. The DNA for the CDR3 is TGTGCCAGCAGCTTAGACGGACTCACGGGAGAAGCTTTCTTT. Translation gives CASSLDGLTGEAFF.

The CDR3 sequence: CASTDIPGVYGYTF. In DNA, the CDR3 is TGTGCCAGCACCGATATCCCGGGCGTCTATGGCTACACCTTC. This chain links TRBV6-5 with TRBJ1-2; D gene ambiguous. The germline gives CDR1 MNHEY, CDR2 SVGAGI. The CDR3 totals 14 residues. Trimming removed 7 bases at V and 4 bases at J, with 16 bases between.

This clonotype was detected only once. The J gene is TRBJ2-7, the V gene TRBV3-1, with unresolved D. The CDR3 totals 15 residues. V dropped 0 bases and J dropped 2 bases, with 11 bases sitting between them. Looked up from germline, CDR1 is LGHDT and CDR2 is YNNKEL (reference sequence). CDR3 residues: CASSQEWAGAYEQYF. The CDR3 DNA reads as TGTGCCAGCAGCCAAGAATGGGCAGGAGCCTACGAGCAGTACTTC.

This clonotype has a count of ten or more. The chain combines TRBV12-3 or TRBV12-4 with TRBJ1-1; D perhaps matches TRBD1 (5 bases). The CDR3 is 12 residues long. Deletions cut 6 bases from V and 9 bases from J, with 14 bases between. In DNA form, the CDR3 reads TGTGCCAGCAGCGCCGGGACGTTAAAAGCTTTCTTT. Translated: CASSAGTLKAFF.

This clonotype was seen more than once but under ten times. J is TRBJ1-5 and V is TRBV6-2 or TRBV6-3; perhaps TRBD1 as D (6 bases). V lost 0 bases and J lost 1, with 10 bases in between. Germline V CDR1 and CDR2: MNHEY, SVGEGT. The CDR3 length is 16 residues. The CDR3 region is CASSYSIGGSNQPQHF. The CDR3 nucleotides are TGTGCCAGCAGTTACTCGATAGGGGGAAGCAATCAGCCCCAGCATTTT.

This clonotype was observed a few times. The chain couples TRBV3-1 to TRBJ2-7; D possibly matches TRBD1 or TRBD2 (5 bases each). Germline values: CDR1 LGHDT, CDR2 YNNKEL (reference sequence). The V end lost 6 bases, the J end lost 2 bases, and 14 bases lay between the germline ends. The length of the CDR3 is 14 residues. This chain's CDR3 is CASSYGTLTYEQYF. The CDR3 DNA reads as TGTGCCAGCAGTTACGGGACCCTGACCTACGAGCAGTACTTC.

The V gene is TRBV21-1, the J gene TRBJ2-7; TRBD2, as called in the table, went unchecked against the DNA. TRBV21-1 is labeled a pseudogene. This CDR3 spans 15 amino acids. The CDR3 coding sequence is TGTGCCAGCAGCAAAGCCCTAGCGGGATACTACGAGCAGTACTTC. This translates into CASSKALAGYYEQYF.

This clonotype was detected ten times or more. The J gene is TRBJ2-1, the V gene TRBV4-2; 9 nucleotides line up with TRBD2. This CDR3 has 14 residues. V was pared by 1 base and J by 6 bases, with 1 base of the junction left unmatched. Germline-derived CDR1 and CDR2 are LGHNA and YNFKEQ. The CDR3 DNA sequence: TGTGCCAGCAGCCAAGGACTAGCGGTCAATGAGCAGTTCTTC. Its translation: CASSQGLAVNEQFF.

The chain recombines TRBV7-9 with TRBJ2-3; TRBD2 aligns across 10 bases. The V gene's germline CDR1 is SEHNR and CDR2 FQNEAQ (reference sequence). Trimming at V came to 5 bases and at J to 0 bases, leaving 8 bases not matched to a gene. This CDR3 has 17 amino acids. Here the CDR3 reads CASSALLAGYSTDTQYF. The CDR3 DNA reads as TGTGCCAGCAGCGCCCTACTAGCGGGATATAGCACAGATACGCAGTATTTT. The whole variable domain, remainder taken from reference TRBV7-9 and TRBJ2-3, is DTGVSQNPRHKITKRGQNVTFRCDPISEHNRLYWYRQTLGQGPEFLTYFQNEAQLEKSRLLSDRFSAERPKGSFSTLEIQRTEQGDSAMYLCASSALLAGYSTDTQYFGPGTRLTVL.

The V call is TRBV4-1, the J call TRBJ2-1; 10 bases are a match to TRBD2. The CDR3 runs to 16 residues. Germline lookup yields CDR1 MGHRA and CDR2 YSYEKL. With V trimmed by 2 bases and J by 8 bases, 9 bases remained unmatched. The CDR3 DNA reads TGCGCCAGCAGCCAACAGCGGGCTAGCGGGGGCGATGAGCAGTTCTTC. Amino acid sequence: CASSQQRASGGDEQFF.